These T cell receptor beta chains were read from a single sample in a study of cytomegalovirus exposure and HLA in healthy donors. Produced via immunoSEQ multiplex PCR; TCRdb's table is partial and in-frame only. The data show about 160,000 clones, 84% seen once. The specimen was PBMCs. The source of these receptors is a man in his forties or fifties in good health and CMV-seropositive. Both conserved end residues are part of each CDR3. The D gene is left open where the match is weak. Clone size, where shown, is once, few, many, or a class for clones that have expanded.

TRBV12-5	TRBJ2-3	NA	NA	CASARSGTDTQYF	TGTGCTAGTGCCAGAAGCGGGACAGATACGCAGTATTTT
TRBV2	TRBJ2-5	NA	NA	CASSETLETQYF	TGTGCCAGCAGTGAAACATTGGAGACCCAGTACTTC
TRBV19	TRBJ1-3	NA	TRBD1	CASSLTGEAGNTIYF	TGTGCCAGTAGTCTCACAGGGGAGGCTGGAAACACCATATATTTT
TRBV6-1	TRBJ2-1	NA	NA	CASRPTGSLNEQFF	TGTGCCAGCAGGCCGACGGGGAGTCTCAATGAGCAGTTCTTC
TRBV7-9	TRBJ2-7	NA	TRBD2	CASSLAPLAGNYEQYF	TGTGCCAGCAGCTTAGCCCCACTAGCGGGAAATTACGAGCAGTACTTC
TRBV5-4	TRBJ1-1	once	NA	CASSHKGGTEAFF	TGTGCCAGCAGCCATAAAGGCGGCACTGAAGCTTTCTTT
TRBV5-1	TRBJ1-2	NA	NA	CASSLVRMAYGYTF	TGCGCCAGCAGCTTGGTGAGGATGGCCTATGGCTACACCTTC
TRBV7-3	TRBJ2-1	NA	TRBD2	CASGRGGPSNEQFF	TGTGCCAGCGGGAGGGGTGGGCCCAGCAATGAGCAGTTCTTC
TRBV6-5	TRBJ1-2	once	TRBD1	CASSRQGSVGYTF	TGTGCCAGCAGCAGACAGGGGTCGGTAGGCTACACCTTC
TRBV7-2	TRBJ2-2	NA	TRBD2	CASSWGIAGLGELFF	TGTGCCAGCAGCTGGGGGATAGCGGGGCTCGGGGAGCTGTTTTTT
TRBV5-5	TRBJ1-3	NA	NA	CASSLAEGNTIYF	TGTGCCAGCAGCTTGGCCGAGGGAAACACCATATATTTT
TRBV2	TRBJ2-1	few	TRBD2	CASIGSGTSPNNEQFF	TGTGCCAGCATAGGATCCGGGACTAGCCCAAACAATGAGCAGTTCTTC
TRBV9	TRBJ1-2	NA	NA	CASSVGPGNYGYTF	TGTGCCAGCAGCGTAGGGCCAGGGAACTATGGCTACACCTTC
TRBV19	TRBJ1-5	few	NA	CASSSPRGTGNQPQHF	TGTGCCAGTAGTTCCCCCCGGGGGACGGGGAATCAGCCCCAGCATTTT
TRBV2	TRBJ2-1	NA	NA	CASSELATISEQFF	TGTGCCAGCAGTGAACTGGCCACAATCAGTGAGCAGTTCTTC
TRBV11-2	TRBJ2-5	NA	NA	CASSLEGEEIQYF	TGTGCCAGCAGCTTAGAAGGGGAAGAGATCCAGTACTTC
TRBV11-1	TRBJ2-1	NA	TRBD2	CASSLGGGLEQFF	TGTGCCAGCAGCTTAGGGGGGGGTCTGGAGCAGTTCTTC
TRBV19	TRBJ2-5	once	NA	CASSKGSTATQETQYF	TGTGCCAGTAGTAAAGGGTCGACAGCTACTCAAGAGACCCAGTACTTC
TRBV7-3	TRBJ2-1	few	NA	CASSLLAASYNEQFF	TGTGCCAGCAGCTTACTAGCAGCTTCCTACAATGAGCAGTTCTTC
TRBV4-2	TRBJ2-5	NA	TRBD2	CASSQELADWPQYF	TGTGCCAGCAGCCAAGAACTAGCGGACTGGCCCCAGTACTTC
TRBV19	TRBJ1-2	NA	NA	CASSPRSHYGYTF	TGTGCCAGTAGTCCCCGGTCCCACTATGGCTACACCTTC
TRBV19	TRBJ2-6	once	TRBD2	CASSIEGGSSGANVLTF	TGTGCCAGTAGTATAGAGGGGGGGTCCTCTGGGGCCAACGTCCTGACTTTC
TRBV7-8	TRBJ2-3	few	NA	CASSSEGGVIDGTDTQYF	TGTGCCAGCAGCTCGGAAGGGGGAGTGATAGATGGCACAGATACGCAGTATTTT
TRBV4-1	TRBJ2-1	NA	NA	CASSQVGSYNEQFF	TGCGCCAGCAGCCAAGTGGGCTCATACAATGAGCAGTTCTTC
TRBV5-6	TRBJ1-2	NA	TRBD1	CASNYRGGYTF	TGTGCCAGCAACTACAGGGGTGGCTACACCTTC
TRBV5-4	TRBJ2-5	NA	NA	CASSLNSQETQYF	TGTGCCAGCAGCTTAAACAGCCAAGAGACCCAGTACTTC
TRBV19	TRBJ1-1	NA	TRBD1	CASTQPPRTGRKVEAFF	TGTGCCAGTACTCAACCCCCCCGGACAGGGCGGAAGGTTGAAGCTTTCTTT
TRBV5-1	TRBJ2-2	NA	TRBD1	CASSWGPGQGSNGELFF	TGCGCCAGCAGCTGGGGACCGGGACAGGGTAGCAACGGGGAGCTGTTTTTT
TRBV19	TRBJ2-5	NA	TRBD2	CATSWGGVQETQYF	TGTGCCACCTCTTGGGGAGGGGTCCAGGAGACCCAGTACTTC
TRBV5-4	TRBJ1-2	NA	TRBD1	CASSGAGTGLGGYTF	TGTGCCAGCAGCGGAGCCGGGACAGGGCTTGGAGGCTACACCTTC
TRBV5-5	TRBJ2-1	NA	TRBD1	CASRPTGVRQDEQFF	TGTGCCAGCAGGCCTACAGGGGTCCGTCAAGATGAGCAGTTCTTC
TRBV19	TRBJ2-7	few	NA	CASSIGGGNEQYF	TGTGCCAGTAGTATAGGAGGGGGAAACGAGCAGTACTTC
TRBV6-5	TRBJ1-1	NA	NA	CAASRANTEAFF	TGTGCTGCTAGCAGAGCGAACACTGAAGCTTTCTTT
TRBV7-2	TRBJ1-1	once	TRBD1	CASSFGTGILITEAFF	TGTGCCAGCAGCTTCGGGACAGGGATTCTTATCACTGAAGCTTTCTTT
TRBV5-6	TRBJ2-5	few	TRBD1	CASSFPKTTGPQETQYF	TGTGCCAGCAGCTTTCCCAAAACGACAGGGCCGCAAGAGACCCAGTACTTC
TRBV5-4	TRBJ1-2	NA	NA	CASSFARADGYTF	TGTGCCAGCAGCTTCGCCAGGGCGGATGGCTACACCTTC
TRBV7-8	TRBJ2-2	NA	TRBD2	CASSLVGSGVTGELFF	TGTGCCAGCAGCTTAGTGGGTAGCGGGGTAACCGGGGAGCTGTTTTTT
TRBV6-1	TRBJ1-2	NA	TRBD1	CASSGLQGADGYTF	TGTGCCAGCAGTGGCTTACAGGGGGCCGATGGCTACACCTTC
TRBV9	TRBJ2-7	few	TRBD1	CASSATDRGTYEQYF	TGTGCCAGCAGCGCCACGGACAGGGGGACCTACGAGCAGTACTTC
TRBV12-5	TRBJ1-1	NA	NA	CASGPPPINTEAFF	TGTGCTAGTGGTCCCCCCCCCATTAACACTGAAGCTTTCTTT
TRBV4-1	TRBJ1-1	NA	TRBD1	CASSRDRGTEAFF	TGCGCCAGCAGCCGCGACAGGGGCACTGAAGCTTTCTTT
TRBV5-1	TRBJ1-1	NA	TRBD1	CASSLGQGQNTEAFF	TGCGCCAGCAGCTTGGGACAGGGACAGAACACTGAAGCTTTCTTT
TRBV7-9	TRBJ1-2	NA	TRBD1	CASSPRDRAEYGYTF	TGTGCCAGCAGCCCCCGGGACAGAGCAGAATATGGCTACACCTTC
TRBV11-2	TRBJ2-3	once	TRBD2	CASRGTSGSTDTQYF	TGTGCCAGCAGGGGGACTAGCGGGAGCACAGATACGCAGTATTTT
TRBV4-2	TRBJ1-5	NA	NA	CASSRGEGGSPSNQPQHF	TGTGCCAGCAGCCGAGGGGAGGGGGGTAGTCCGTCGAATCAGCCCCAGCATTTT
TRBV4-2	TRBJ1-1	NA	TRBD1	CASSREGGSNTEAFF	TGTGCCAGCAGCCGAGAAGGGGGCTCGAACACTGAAGCTTTCTTT
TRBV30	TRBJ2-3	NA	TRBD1	CAWRRDRGTDTQYF	TGTGCCTGGAGGCGGGACAGGGGCACAGATACGCAGTATTTT
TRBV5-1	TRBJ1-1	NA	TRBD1	CASSFRTGNTEAFF	TGCGCCAGCAGCTTCAGGACAGGGAACACTGAAGCTTTCTTT
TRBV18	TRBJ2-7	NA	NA	CASSPSGTRAYEQYF	TGTGCCAGCTCACCCTCCGGGACAAGGGCTTACGAGCAGTACTTC
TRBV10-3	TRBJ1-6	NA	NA	CAISPTTGLNSPLHF	TGTGCCATCAGCCCGACTACAGGGTTGAATTCACCCCTCCACTTT
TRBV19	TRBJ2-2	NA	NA	CASSSLVGELFF	TGTGCCAGTAGCTCCCTCGTAGGGGAGCTGTTTTTT
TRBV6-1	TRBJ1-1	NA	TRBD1	CASGPRQGKNTEAFF	TGTGCCAGCGGACCTCGACAGGGGAAGAACACTGAAGCTTTCTTT
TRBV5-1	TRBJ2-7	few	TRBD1	CASRVQGADYEQYF	TGCGCCAGCCGGGTACAGGGGGCAGATTACGAGCAGTACTTC
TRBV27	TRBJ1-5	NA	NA	CASSYSSNQPQHF	TGTGCCAGCAGTTACAGCAGCAATCAGCCCCAGCATTTT